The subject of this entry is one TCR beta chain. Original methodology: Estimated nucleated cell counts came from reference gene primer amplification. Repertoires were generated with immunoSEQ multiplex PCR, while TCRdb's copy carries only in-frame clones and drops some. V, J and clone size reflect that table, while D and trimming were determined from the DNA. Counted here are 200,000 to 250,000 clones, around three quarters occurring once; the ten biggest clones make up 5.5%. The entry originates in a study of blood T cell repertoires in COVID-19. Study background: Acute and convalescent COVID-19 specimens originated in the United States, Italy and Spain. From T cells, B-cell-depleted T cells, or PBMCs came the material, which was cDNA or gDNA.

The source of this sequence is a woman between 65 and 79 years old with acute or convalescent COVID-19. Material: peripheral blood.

The CDR3 sequence: CASSFRTGGGYEQYF. CDR3 DNA: TGTGCCAGCAGCTTCCGGACAGGGGGGGGTTACGAGCAGTACTTC. The genes are TRBV7-2 and TRBJ2-7; 10 positions match TRBD1. CDR3 length equals 15 residues. Germline lookup yields CDR1 SGHTA and CDR2 FQGNSA. With 3 bases clipped from V and 4 bases from J, the junction kept 6 bases outside the gene matches.